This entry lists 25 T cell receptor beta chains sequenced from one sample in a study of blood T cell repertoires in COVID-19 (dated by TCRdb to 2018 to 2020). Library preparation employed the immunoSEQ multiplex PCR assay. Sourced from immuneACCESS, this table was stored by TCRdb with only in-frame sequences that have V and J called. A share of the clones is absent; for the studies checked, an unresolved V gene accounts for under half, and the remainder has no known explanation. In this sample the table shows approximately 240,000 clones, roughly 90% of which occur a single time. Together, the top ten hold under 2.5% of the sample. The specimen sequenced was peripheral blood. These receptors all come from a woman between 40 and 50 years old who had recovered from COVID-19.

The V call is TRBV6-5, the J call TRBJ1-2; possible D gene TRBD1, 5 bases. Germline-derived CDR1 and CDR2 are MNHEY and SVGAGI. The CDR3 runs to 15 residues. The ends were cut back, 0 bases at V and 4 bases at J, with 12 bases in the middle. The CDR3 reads CASSYSGRATYGYTF. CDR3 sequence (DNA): TGTGCCAGCAGTTACTCGGGCAGGGCCACCTATGGCTACACCTTC.

The CDR3 DNA is TGTGCCAGCAGCTTAGAACTGGGGCAGGCCCTTAACTATGGCTACACCTTC. This sequence encodes CASSLELGQALNYGYTF. The J gene is TRBJ1-2, the V gene TRBV7-2, with D possibly being TRBD1 (5 bases). The germline CDR1 and CDR2 sequences are SGHTA and FQGNSA. CDR3 length: 17 residues. Trimming took off 1 base at V and 1 base at J, with 16 bases between the two ends.

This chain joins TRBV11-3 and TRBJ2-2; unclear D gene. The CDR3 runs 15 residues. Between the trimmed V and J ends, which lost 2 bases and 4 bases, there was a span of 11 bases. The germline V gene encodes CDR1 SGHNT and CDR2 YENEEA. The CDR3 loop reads CASSLTATPTGELFF. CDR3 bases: TGTGCCAGCAGCTTAACAGCTACCCCCACCGGGGAGCTGTTTTTT.

CDR3 residues: CASSVGGLAGVYEQYF. CDR3 in DNA: TGTGCCAGCAGCGTAGGAGGACTAGCGGGGGTGTACGAGCAGTACTTC. The gene calls are TRBV9 and TRBJ2-7; TRBD2 aligns across 13 bases. CDR1 and CDR2 from the germline V gene are SGDLS and YYNGEE. Trimming cost V 0 bases and J 4 bases; bases outside gene matches: 4. This CDR3 is built from 16 residues.

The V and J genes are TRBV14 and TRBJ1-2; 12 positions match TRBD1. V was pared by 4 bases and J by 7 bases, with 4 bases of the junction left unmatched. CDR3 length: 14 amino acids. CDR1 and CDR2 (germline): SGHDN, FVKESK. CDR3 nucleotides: TGTGCCAGCAGCCGGGACAGGGGGCAGGGTGGCTACACCTTC. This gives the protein CASSRDRGQGGYTF.

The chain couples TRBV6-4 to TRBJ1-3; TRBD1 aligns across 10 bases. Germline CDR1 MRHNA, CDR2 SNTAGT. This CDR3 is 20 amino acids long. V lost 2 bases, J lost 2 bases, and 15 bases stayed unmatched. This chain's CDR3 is CASSDTRALGQGIPGNTIYF. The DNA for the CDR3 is TGTGCCAGCAGTGACACGAGGGCATTGGGACAGGGGATACCTGGAAACACCATATATTTT.

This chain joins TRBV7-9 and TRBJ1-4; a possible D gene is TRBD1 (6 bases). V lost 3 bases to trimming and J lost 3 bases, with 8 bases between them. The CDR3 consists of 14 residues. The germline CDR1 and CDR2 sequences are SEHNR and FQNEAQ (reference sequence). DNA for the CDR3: TGTGCCAGCAGCTTCCAGGGGTCTAATGAAAAACTGTTTTTT. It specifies CASSFQGSNEKLFF.

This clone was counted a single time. Here the CDR3 reads CASSSRQGAGYTF. CDR3 in DNA: TGTGCCAGCAGCTCTAGACAGGGCGCAGGCTACACCTTC. The V call is TRBV11-2, the J call TRBJ1-2; TRBD1 matches 7 bases. The CDR3 runs to 13 residues. The germline CDR1 and CDR2 sequences are SGHAT and FQNNGV. With 4 bases clipped from V and 8 bases from J, the junction kept 7 bases outside the gene matches.

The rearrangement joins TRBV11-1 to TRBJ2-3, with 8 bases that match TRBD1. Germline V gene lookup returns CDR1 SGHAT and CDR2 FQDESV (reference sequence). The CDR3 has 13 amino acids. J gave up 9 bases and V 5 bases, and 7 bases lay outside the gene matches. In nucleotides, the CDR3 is TGTGCCAGCAGCCGCGACAGGGGTCAGACGCAGTATTTT. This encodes CASSRDRGQTQYF.

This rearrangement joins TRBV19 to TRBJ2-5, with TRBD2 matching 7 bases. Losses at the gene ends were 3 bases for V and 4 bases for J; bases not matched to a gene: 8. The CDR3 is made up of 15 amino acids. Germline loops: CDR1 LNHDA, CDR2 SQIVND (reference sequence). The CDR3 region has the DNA TGTGCCAGTAGTATTGGCGGGAGTTTGAGAGAGACCCAGTACTTC. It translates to CASSIGGSLRETQYF.

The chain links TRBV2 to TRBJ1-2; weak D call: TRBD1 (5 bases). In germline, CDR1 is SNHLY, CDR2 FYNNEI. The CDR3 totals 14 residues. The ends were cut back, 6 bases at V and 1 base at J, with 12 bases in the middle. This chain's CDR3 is CASREGLNNYGYTF. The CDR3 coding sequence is TGTGCCAGCAGAGAGGGACTTAATAACTATGGCTACACCTTC.

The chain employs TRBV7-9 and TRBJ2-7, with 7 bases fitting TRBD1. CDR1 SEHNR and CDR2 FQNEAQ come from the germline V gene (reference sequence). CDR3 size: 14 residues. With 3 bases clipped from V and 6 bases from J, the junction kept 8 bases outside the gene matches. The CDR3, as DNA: TGTGCCAGCAGCTTCGGGACAGCCCGGGGCGAGCAGTACTTC. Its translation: CASSFGTARGEQYF.

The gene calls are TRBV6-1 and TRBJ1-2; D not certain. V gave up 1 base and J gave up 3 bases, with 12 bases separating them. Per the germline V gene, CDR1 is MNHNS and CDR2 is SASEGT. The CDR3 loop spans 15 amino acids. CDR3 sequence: CASSEEWGVHYGYTF. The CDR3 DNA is TGTGCCAGCAGTGAAGAGTGGGGAGTCCACTATGGCTACACCTTC.

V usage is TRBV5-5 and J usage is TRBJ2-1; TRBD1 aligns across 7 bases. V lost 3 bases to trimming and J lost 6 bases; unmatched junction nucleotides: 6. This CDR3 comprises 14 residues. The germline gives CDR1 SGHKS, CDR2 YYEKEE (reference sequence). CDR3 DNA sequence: TGTGCCAGCAGCTCAGGACAGGTGGGCAATGAGCAGTTCTTC. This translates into CASSSGQVGNEQFF.

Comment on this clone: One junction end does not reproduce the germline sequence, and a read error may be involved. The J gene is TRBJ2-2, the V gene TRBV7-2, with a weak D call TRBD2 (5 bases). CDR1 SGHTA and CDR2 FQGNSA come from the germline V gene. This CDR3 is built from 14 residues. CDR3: CASSRTGNAGELFF. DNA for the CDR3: TGTGCCAGCAGCCGCACCGGGAACGCCGGGGAGCTGTTTTTT.

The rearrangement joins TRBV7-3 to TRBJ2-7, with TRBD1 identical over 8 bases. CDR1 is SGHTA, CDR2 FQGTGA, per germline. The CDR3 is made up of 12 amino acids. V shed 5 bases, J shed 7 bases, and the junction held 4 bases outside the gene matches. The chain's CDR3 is CASSQGQGEQYF. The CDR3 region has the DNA TGTGCCAGCAGCCAAGGACAGGGAGAGCAGTACTTC.

CDR3 nucleotide sequence: TGTGCCAGCAGTTACTCAAGGGGTTACGAGCAGTACTTC. Amino acids: CASSYSRGYEQYF. V usage is TRBV6-2 or TRBV6-3 and J usage is TRBJ2-7; TRBD1 might be the D (5 bases). The germline CDR1 and CDR2 sequences are MNHEY and SVGEGT. Trimming removed 0 bases from V and 4 bases from J, with 7 bases in between. The length of the CDR3 is 13 residues.

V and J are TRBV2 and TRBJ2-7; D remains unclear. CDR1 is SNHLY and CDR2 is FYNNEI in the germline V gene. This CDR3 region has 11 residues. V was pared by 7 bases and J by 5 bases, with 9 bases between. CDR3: CASTERDEQYF. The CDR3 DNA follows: TGTGCCAGCACCGAACGGGACGAGCAGTACTTC.

In nucleotides, the CDR3 is TGTGCCAGCAGCCTACAGGGTAGAAGTGGCTACACCTTC. It translates to CASSLQGRSGYTF. The chain uses TRBV6-5 and TRBJ1-2, with D tentatively TRBD1 (6 bases). The CDR3 totals 13 residues. The germline gives CDR1 MNHEY, CDR2 SVGAGI. Trimming left V 6 bases short and J 7 bases short, with 15 bases between.

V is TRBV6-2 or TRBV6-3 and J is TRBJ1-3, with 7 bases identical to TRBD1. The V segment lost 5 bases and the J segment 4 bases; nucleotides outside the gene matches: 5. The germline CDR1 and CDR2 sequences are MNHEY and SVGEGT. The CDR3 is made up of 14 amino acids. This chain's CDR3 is CASSRTGSGNTIYF. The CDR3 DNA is TGTGCCAGCAGTCGGACAGGTTCGGGAAACACCATATATTTT.

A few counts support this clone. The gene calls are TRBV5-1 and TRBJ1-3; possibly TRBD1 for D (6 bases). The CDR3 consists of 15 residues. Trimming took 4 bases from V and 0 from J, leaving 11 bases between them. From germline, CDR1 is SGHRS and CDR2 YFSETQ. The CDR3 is CASSPGEVSGNTIYF. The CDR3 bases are TGCGCCAGCAGCCCAGGGGAAGTCTCTGGAAACACCATATATTTT.

CDR3 sequence: CASSLGQDEQFF. CDR3 DNA: TGTGCCAGCAGTCTCGGACAGGATGAGCAGTTCTTC. The chain couples TRBV6-5 to TRBJ2-1, with TRBD1 identical over 7 bases. The CDR3 totals 12 residues. V lost 5 bases and J lost 8; bases outside the gene matches: 3. The germline V gene has CDR1 MNHEY and CDR2 SVGAGI.

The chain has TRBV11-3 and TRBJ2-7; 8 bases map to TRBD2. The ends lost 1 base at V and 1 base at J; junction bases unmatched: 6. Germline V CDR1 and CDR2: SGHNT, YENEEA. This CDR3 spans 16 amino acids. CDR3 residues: CASSLVGSGGSYEQYF. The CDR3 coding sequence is TGTGCCAGCAGCTTAGTCGGCAGCGGGGGATCCTACGAGCAGTACTTC.

In DNA, the CDR3 is TGTGCCAGCAGCCAAGGCGGGAAAGTCGATACGCAGTATTTT. Its translation: CASSQGGKVDTQYF. V is TRBV4-2 and J is TRBJ2-3, with D possibly being TRBD2 (6 bases). V was shortened by 1 base and J by 6 bases, with 11 bases between the two germline ends. Looked up from germline, CDR1 is LGHNA and CDR2 is YNFKEQ. The CDR3 loop spans 14 amino acids.

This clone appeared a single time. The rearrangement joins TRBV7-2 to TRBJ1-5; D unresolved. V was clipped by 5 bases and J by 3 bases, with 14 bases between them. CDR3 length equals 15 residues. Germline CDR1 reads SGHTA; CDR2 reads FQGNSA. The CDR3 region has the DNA TGTGCCAGCAGCCACGGAAGCGGAAACAATCAGCCCCAGCATTTT. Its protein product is CASSHGSGNNQPQHF.